A selection of T cell receptor beta chains follows, all from one sample in a study of OX40 agonist ivuxolimab in advanced cancers. Clones were sequenced by immunoSEQ multiplex PCR, and TCRdb holds only the in-frame ones, with some missing. There are 35,000 to 55,000 clones in the sample; around nine tenths occur only once, and more than 13% lies in the top ten. This specimen was CD4+ or CD8+ T cells sorted from blood, taken in a trial of the OX40 agonist ivuxolimab. The receptors come from an adult with an advanced solid tumor such as melanoma, head and neck, liver or kidney cancer. Each CDR3 is given without its conserved first and last residue.

V gene: TRBV11-3
J gene: TRBJ2-2
CDR3 protein: ASSGRSWTGELF

V gene: TRBV6-6
J gene: TRBJ2-7
CDR3 protein: ASSAGHSYEQY

V gene: TRBV11-3
J gene: TRBJ2-1
CDR3 protein: ASSLGLAVGNEQF

V gene: TRBV5-4
J gene: TRBJ2-5
CDR3 protein: ASSSDRVVGEQY

V gene: TRBV21-1
J gene: TRBJ1-5
CDR3 protein: ASSKVRSRQPQH

V gene: TRBV5-1
J gene: TRBJ1-1
CDR3 protein: ASSTGGPNTEAF

V gene: TRBV20-1
J gene: TRBJ2-1
CDR3 protein: SARDSHEQF

V gene: TRBV5-1
J gene: TRBJ2-1
CDR3 protein: ASSLAQVGGNEQF

V gene: TRBV5-1
J gene: TRBJ2-2
CDR3 protein: ASSFTTGELF

V gene: TRBV4-1
J gene: TRBJ1-3
CDR3 protein: ASSLLQLIGNTIY

V gene: TRBV28
J gene: TRBJ2-7
CDR3 protein: ASSARLAGGYEQY

V gene: TRBV11-2
J gene: TRBJ1-6
CDR3 protein: ASSRAQGSSYNSPLH